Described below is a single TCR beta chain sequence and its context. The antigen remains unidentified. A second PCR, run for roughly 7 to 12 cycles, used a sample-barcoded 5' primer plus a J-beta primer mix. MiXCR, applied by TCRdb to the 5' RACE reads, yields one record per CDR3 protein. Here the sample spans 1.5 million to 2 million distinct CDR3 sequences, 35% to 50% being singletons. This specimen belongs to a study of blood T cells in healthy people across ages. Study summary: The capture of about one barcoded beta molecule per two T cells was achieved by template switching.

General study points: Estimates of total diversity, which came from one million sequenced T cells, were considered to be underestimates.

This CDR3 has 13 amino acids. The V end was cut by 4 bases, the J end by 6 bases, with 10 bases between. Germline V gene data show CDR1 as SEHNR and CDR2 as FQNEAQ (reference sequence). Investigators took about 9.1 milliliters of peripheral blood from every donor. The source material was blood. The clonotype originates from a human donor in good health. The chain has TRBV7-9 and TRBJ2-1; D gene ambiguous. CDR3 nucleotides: TGTGCCAGCAGCTCCCAGTCGGGCAATGAGCAGTTCTTC. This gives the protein CASSSQSGNEQFF.